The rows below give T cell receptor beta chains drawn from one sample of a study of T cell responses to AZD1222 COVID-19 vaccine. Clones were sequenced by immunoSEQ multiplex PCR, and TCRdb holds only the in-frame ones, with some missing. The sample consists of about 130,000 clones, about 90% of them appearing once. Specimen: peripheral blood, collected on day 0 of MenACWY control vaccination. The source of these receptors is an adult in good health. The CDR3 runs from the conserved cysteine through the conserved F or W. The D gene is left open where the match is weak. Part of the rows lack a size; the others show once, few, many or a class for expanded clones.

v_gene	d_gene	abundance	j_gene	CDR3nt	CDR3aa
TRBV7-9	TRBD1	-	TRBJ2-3	TGTGCCAGCAGCTCCGGACAGGGTGGTTCAGATACGCAGTATTTT	CASSSGQGGSDTQYF
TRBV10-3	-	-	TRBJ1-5	TGTGCCATCAGTGAGTCTAAGGGGATTGACAATCAGCCCCAGCATTTT	CAISESKGIDNQPQHF
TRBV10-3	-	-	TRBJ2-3	TGTGCCATCAGACAGGGAGTGGGAGATACGCAGTATTTT	CAIRQGVGDTQYF
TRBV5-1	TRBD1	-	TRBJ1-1	TGCGCCAGCAGCTGGACAGGGTCGAACACTGAAGCTTTCTTT	CASSWTGSNTEAFF
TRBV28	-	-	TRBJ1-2	TGTGCCAGCAGGGAGATCCCACCGAATAACTATGGCTACACCTTC	CASREIPPNNYGYTF
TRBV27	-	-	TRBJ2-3	TGTGCCAGCAGTTTATATGGGGCCCGCGGGAATACGCAGTATTTT	CASSLYGARGNTQYF
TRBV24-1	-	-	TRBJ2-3	TGTGCCACCAGTGATTTGGGGGGATTATCCACAGATACGCAGTATTTT	CATSDLGGLSTDTQYF
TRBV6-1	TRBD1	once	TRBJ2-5	TGTGCCAGCAGTGAAAATGGACAGGGTAACTTC	CASSENGQGNF
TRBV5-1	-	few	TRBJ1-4	TGCGCCAGCCGATTCCGCGGAGCAACTAATGAAAAACTGTTTTTT	CASRFRGATNEKLFF
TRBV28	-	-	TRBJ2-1	TGTGCCAGCAGCTTTTCCCAAGGGGGGAGGGGTGAGCAGTTCTTC	CASSFSQGGRGEQFF
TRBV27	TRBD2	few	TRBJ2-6	TGTGCCAGCACCCCTAGCGGGAGAAAAGGCTCTGGGGCCAACGTCCTGACTTTC	CASTPSGRKGSGANVLTF
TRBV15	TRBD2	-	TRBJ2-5	TGTGCCACCAGCAGAGTTAGGACTAGTAACAAAGAGACCCAGTACTTC	CATSRVRTSNKETQYF
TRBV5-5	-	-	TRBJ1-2	TGTGCCAGCAGCTTGGACGGTAACTATGGCTACACCTTC	CASSLDGNYGYTF
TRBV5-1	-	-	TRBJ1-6	TGCGCCAGCAGCTTTTCTCTAGGGAGTAATTCACCCCTCCACTTT	CASSFSLGSNSPLHF
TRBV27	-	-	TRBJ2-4	TGTGCCAGCAGTTTAAGGTCCAGCAAGGAGGCCAAAAACATTCAGTACTTC	CASSLRSSKEAKNIQYF
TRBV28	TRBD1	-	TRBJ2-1	TGTGCCAGCAGCCCCGGGACAGGGCTCCCCAATGAGCAGTTCTTC	CASSPGTGLPNEQFF
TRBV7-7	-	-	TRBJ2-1	TGTGCCAGCAGCTTAGAGGTGGCGAGGAAATCCTACAATGAGCAGTTCTTC	CASSLEVARKSYNEQFF
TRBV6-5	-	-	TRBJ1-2	TGTGCCAGCAGTACAGGGACCGTTTATGGCTACACCTTC	CASSTGTVYGYTF
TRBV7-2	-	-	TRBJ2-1	TGTGCCAGCAGCTTAGCGGGTCCGGGGTACAATGAGCAGTTCTTC	CASSLAGPGYNEQFF
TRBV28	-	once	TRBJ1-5	TGTGCCAGCAGTGAGCCCGGACAGACCAATCAGCCCCAGCATTTT	CASSEPGQTNQPQHF
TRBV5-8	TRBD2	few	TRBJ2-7	TGTGCCAGCCCACCCCCGGGAACTAGCGGGACCTACGAGCAGTACTTC	CASPPPGTSGTYEQYF
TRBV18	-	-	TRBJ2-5	TGTGCCAGCTCACCACCGGCCATACAAGAGACCCAGTACTTC	CASSPPAIQETQYF
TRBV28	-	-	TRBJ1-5	TGTGCCAGCACTATGGCTGGGGGTAGCAATCAGCCCCAGCATTTT	CASTMAGGSNQPQHF
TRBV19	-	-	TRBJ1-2	TGTGCCAGTACATCCGGGACCCCGACTAGCTATGGCTACACCTTC	CASTSGTPTSYGYTF
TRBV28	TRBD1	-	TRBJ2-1	TGTGCCAGCAACCCGGACAGGTCCCCCTACAATGAGCAGTTCTTC	CASNPDRSPYNEQFF
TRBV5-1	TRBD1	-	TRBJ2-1	TGCGCCAGCAGCTATGGGACAGATTACAATGAGCAGTTCTTC	CASSYGTDYNEQFF
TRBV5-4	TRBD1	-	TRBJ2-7	TGTGCCAGCAGATTTGGACAGGAGGACTACGAGCAGTACTTC	CASRFGQEDYEQYF
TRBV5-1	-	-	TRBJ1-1	TGCGCCAGCAGCAGGACATCGACAAACACTGAAGCTTTCTTT	CASSRTSTNTEAFF
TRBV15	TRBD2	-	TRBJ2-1	TGTGCCACCAGCAGCCGAGCGGGGGGATACAATGAGCAGTTCTTC	CATSSRAGGYNEQFF
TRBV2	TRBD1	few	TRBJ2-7	TGTGCCAGCCAGGGGCAGGGGGTTTACGAGCAGTACTTC	CASQGQGVYEQYF
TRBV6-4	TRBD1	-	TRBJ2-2	TGTGCCAGCAGCTCCGGGACAGCGAACACCGGGGAGCTGTTTTTT	CASSSGTANTGELFF
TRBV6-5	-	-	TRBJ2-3	TGTGCCAGCAGTCCCGATCCGACAGATACGCAGTATTTT	CASSPDPTDTQYF
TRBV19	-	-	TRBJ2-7	TGTGCCAGTAGCGTCGGACTGTTACGGTACGAGCAGTACTTC	CASSVGLLRYEQYF
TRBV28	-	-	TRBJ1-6	TGTGCCAGCTCTTCGATCCATGGTGGATATAATTCACCCCTCCACTTT	CASSSIHGGYNSPLHF
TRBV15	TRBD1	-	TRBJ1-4	TGTGCCACCAGCAGAGACCGGGACAGGGTTGAAAAACTGTTTTTT	CATSRDRDRVEKLFF
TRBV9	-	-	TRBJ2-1	TGTGCCAGCAGCCCTAGGGGGACCTACAATGAGCAGTTCTTC	CASSPRGTYNEQFF
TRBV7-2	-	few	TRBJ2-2	TGTGCCAGCAGCTTGGGAGGGGGCACCGGGGAGCTGTTTTTT	CASSLGGGTGELFF
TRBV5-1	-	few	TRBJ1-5	TGCGCCAGCAGCTTGGATGATAGTCAGCCCCAGCATTTT	CASSLDDSQPQHF
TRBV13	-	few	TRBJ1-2	TGTGCCAGCAGCATACAGATTAACTATGGCTACACCTTC	CASSIQINYGYTF
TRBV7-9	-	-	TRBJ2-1	TGTGCCAGCAGCCGGTCTGCTACCCCGGATGAGCAGTTCTTC	CASSRSATPDEQFF
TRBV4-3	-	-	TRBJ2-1	TGCGCCAGCAGCCAATCTCCCGGAGGGCAGGCTTCCTACAATGAGCAGTTCTTC	CASSQSPGGQASYNEQFF
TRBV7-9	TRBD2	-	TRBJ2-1	TGTGCCAGCAGCTTAGATAGGACTAGACATGGCAATGAGCAGTTCTTC	CASSLDRTRHGNEQFF
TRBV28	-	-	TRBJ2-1	TGTGCCAGCAGCCCTGACACCAATGAGCAGTTCTTC	CASSPDTNEQFF
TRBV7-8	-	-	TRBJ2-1	TGTGCCAGCAGGAAAGGTCGGGGGGCCTCCTACAATGAGCAGTTCTTC	CASRKGRGASYNEQFF
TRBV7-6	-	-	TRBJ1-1	TGTGCCAGCAGCTTCCCGCCGGGGGGGGAATTCACTGAAGCTTTCTTT	CASSFPPGGEFTEAFF